This entry concerns a single T cell receptor (beta chain). The sample holds many counts of this clonotype. No cognate antigen has been identified for it. Base qualities are missing; no much larger clone stands one base away. The data derive from a study of spatial heterogeneity in lung cancer (dated by TCRdb to between 2019 and 2020). With respect to the entire study: Beta-chain transcripts were consistently detected in greater numbers than alpha-chain transcripts, which likely reflects a higher abundance of beta-chain transcripts. In the raw uncorrected reads, each unique combination of TCR and UMI appeared more than ten times on average. TCR alpha and beta repertoires were quantitatively compared across multiple tumor regions, matched nontumor lung and blood in non-small cell lung cancer. The study linked features of the TCR repertoire to counts of nonsynonymous mutations, which were determined by whole-exome sequencing of tumor tissue. At surgery, roughly 220 tumor regions, roughly 63 matched nontumor lung samples and more than 50 PBMC samples were TCR-sequenced for both alpha and beta chains.

Sequences SQVTM (CDR1) and ANQGSEA (CDR2) are obtained from the germline V gene. Clipping removes 6 bases from V and 5 bases from J, with 15 as the unmatched junction base count. Inclusive of the bounding cysteine and phenylalanine, the CDR3 is 15 residues long. The kept DNA is CDR3 alone, 45 bases in frame from the first base. The meaning of the sample's time point label: sample taken at primary tumor resection. Samples were obtained from fewer than 80 patients with early-stage, untreated non-small cell lung cancer from the lung TRACERx cohort. Whole RNA extracted from tumor and nontumor lung tissue, or from cryopreserved PBMC samples, was used for TCR sequencing without cell sorting. Patients were selected for TCR sequencing only if sufficient RNA was available from at least two tumor regions. The paper's findings and limits, for the study overall: Ubiquitous expanded tumor TCRs were found in blood more often at tumor resection than at routine follow-up. Confirming at a functional level the hypothesis that regional TCRs recognize regional mutations was considered to require additional single-cell paired TCR alpha and beta sequencing.

Receptors were amplified or captured by 5' RACE. TCRdb shows the sequencer as NextSeq 500. The TCR library protocol attached a unique molecular identifier to each TCR cDNA molecule to allow correction of PCR and sequencing errors. The study's own analysis went as follows. Decombinator tools were used for TCR identification, UMI-based error correction and CDR3 extraction. Expanded TCRs were defined as those above a frequency of 2 per 1,000, corresponding to the top 1% of the tumor frequency distribution. Renyi diversity was computed with the R vegan package after each repertoire had been subsampled 100 times to 5,000 TCRs. CDR3 similarity networks were constructed using string-kernel similarity of amino acid triplets, with links drawn between CDR3s whose pairwise similarity was above 0.82. Using fastp at Q25 and MiXCR, TCRdb reprocessed the public reads and kept productive beta chains. For every CDR3 protein sequence, its rows merge into one entry that carries the most common genes and DNA. The V and J calls and clone size come from TCRdb's table, not from the authors' own analysis. Recorded for this sample are some 83,000 distinct CDR3 sequences; under 8.5% of them occurred a single time. The ten most abundant clones make up roughly 7% of the sample.

The chain is made from TRBV29-1 and TRBJ2-7, with 8 junctional bases fitting TRBD2. The sequenced sample was PBMCs, obtained at surgery. The sequence derives from a male donor with early-stage non-small cell lung cancer. The DNA is TGCAGCGTGATCCCCTCCCAGCGGGAGAACAACGAGCAGTACTTC. Its protein product is CSVIPSQRENNEQYF.